One sample yielded the 5 T cell receptor beta chains listed below, sequenced in a study of shared clonotypes between healthy human individuals. Some clones are missing from TCRdb's copy, which holds only in-frame ones; the method was immunoSEQ multiplex PCR. The sample carries millions of clones, 85% to 95% recorded once. Sequenced input: naive CD4+ T cells sorted from blood. Indicated subset: CD45RA+ positively selected. These receptors were obtained from a man in his late teens or twenties in good health.

The chain joins TRBV6-4 to TRBJ2-7; D remains unclear. Looked up from germline, CDR1 is MRHNA and CDR2 is SNTAGT. The CDR3 is 12 amino acids. Trimming took off 2 bases at V and 5 bases at J, with 7 bases between the two ends. CDR3 sequence (DNA): TGTGCCAGCAGTGACCCGTACCACGAGCAGTACTTC. This sequence encodes CASSDPYHEQYF.

The chain is built from TRBV30 and TRBJ2-2; 8 bases line up with TRBD2. V shed 3 bases, J shed 6 bases, and the junction held 3 bases outside the gene matches. The CDR3 sequence is 13 residues long. Germline CDR1 and CDR2: GTSNPN and SVGIG (reference sequence). The CDR3 reads CAWSLGLAGELFF. Here the CDR3 DNA reads TGTGCCTGGAGCCTGGGACTAGCCGGGGAGCTGTTTTTT. The complete variable domain, with remaining parts taken from reference TRBV30 and TRBJ2-2, reads SQTIHQWPATLVQPVGSPLSLECTVEGTSNPNLYWYRQAAGRGLQLLFYSVGIGQISSEVPQNLSASRPQDRQFILSSKKLLLSDSGFYLCAWSLGLAGELFFGEGSRLTVL.

V is TRBV13 and J is TRBJ2-3; D is perhaps TRBD1 (5 bases). Germline V gives CDR1 PRHDT, CDR2 FYEKMQ (reference sequence). The CDR3 covers 11 residues. V was pared by 5 bases and J by 10 bases, with 10 bases between. CDR3 coding DNA: TGTGCCAGCAGCCCCCAGGGCCCGCAGTATTTT. Translating it yields CASSPQGPQYF.

This sequence joins TRBV12-5 and TRBJ2-7; D unresolved. The V end lost 4 bases, the J end lost 6 bases, and 7 bases lay between the germline ends. CDR3 length: 11 amino acids. Germline V CDR1 and CDR2: LGHNT, FRNRAP. CDR3 residues: CASGSLGEQYF. The CDR3 DNA follows: TGTGCTAGTGGTTCCCTCGGCGAGCAGTACTTC.

The chain joins TRBV5-6 to TRBJ2-5, with 9 bases identical to TRBD1. Germline CDR1 is SGHDT and CDR2 is YYEEEE. Trimming at V came to 5 bases and at J to 4 bases, leaving 12 bases not matched to a gene. The CDR3 contains 16 residues. CDR3 DNA: TGTGCCAGCAGTTTCAGGGGACAGGGAGTTCGAGAGACCCAGTACTTC. Translation: CASSFRGQGVRETQYF.